This T cell receptor (beta chain) was retrieved from a study of control samples from healthy donors and cancer patients. Germline CDR1 reads MGHRA; CDR2 reads YSYEKL. Trimming shortened V by 1 base and J by 8 bases, and 11 bases separated the two germline ends. This CDR3 spans 14 amino acids. This clone appeared once. Here immunoSEQ multiplex PCR was the method, and the copy in TCRdb shows in-frame clones only, minus some. This table holds 150,000 to 200,000 clones, just over 90% found once. Sequenced input: blood. This clonotype originated in a man aged 25 to 45 in good health. This chain links TRBV4-1 with TRBJ2-2; D is ambiguous. The CDR3 DNA is TGCGCCAGCAGCCAAGGATCCCTCAGAGGGGAGCTGTTTTTT. It yields the protein CASSQGSLRGELFF.